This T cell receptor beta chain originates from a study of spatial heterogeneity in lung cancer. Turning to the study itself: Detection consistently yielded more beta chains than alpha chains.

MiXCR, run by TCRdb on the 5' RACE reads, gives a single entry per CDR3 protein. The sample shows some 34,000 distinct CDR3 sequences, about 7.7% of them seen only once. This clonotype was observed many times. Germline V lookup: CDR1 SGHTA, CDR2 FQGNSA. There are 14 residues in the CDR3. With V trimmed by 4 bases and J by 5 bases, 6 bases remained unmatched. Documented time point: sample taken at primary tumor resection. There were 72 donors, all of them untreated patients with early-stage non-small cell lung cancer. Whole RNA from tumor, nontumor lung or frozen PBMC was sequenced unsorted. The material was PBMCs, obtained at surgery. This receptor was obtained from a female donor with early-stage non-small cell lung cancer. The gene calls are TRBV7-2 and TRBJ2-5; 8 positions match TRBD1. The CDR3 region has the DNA TGTGCCAGCAGCTCTCGGACAGGGCGGGAGACCCAGTACTTC. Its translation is CASSSRTGRETQYF.